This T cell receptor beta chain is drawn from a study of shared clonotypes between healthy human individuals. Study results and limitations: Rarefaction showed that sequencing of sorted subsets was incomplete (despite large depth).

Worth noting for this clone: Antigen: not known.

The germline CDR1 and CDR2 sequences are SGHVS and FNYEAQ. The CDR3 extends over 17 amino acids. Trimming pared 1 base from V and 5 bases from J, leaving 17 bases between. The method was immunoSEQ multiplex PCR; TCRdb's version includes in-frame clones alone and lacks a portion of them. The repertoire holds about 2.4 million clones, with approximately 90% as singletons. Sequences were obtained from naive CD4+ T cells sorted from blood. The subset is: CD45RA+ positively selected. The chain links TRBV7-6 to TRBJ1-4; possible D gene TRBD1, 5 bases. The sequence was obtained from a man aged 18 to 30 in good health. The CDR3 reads CASSLGSRGALNEKLFF. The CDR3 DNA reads TGTGCCAGCAGCTTAGGTTCCCGAGGGGCTCTAAATGAAAAACTGTTTTTT.